This TCR beta chain was observed in a study of molecular identifiers for immune sequencing clone quantification. General study results and limits: Under 1% of molecules in naive cells, but over 99% of effector molecules, belonged to clones above 20 RNA copies.

The V gene lost 2 bases and the J gene lost 0 bases, with 9 bases spanning the gap. CDR1 SGHTA and CDR2 FQGNSA come from the germline V gene. CDR3 size: 15 residues. A CD8+CD4-CCR7+CD45RA+ phenotype served as the sorting definition for naive CD8 T cells. This clonotype turned up a few times. The target antigen is unknown. A much larger clone differs by one base, so this may be a read error. Previously described methods and listed TCR primers were employed for the bulk TCR libraries. TCRdb processed the PCR reads anew with MiXCR; each CDR3 protein has one entry. In the table there are more than 250,000 distinct CDR3 sequences, about a fifth of which are singletons.

Source material: naive CD8+ T cells from blood, with Jurkat cell RNA spiked in. Noted subset: FACS-sorted CD8+CD4-CCR7+CD45RA+ naive T cells. The sequence was collected from a human donor in good health. Some libraries in this study had Jurkat cell RNA spiked in. The V gene is TRBV7-2, the J gene TRBJ2-3; unclear D gene. The CDR3 region has the DNA TGTGCCAGCAGCTTACCAGCCTCTAGCACAGATACGCAGTATTTT. This codes for CASSLPASSTDTQYF. The whole variable domain, filled in from reference TRBV7-2 and TRBJ2-3, reads GAGVSQSPSNKVTEKGKDVELRCDPISGHTALYWYRQSLGQGLEFLIYFQGNSAPDKSGLPSDRFSAERTGGSVSTLTIQRTQQEDSAVYLCASSLPASSTDTQYFGPGTRLTVL.